One and the same sample provided the 14 T cell receptor beta chains below, sequenced in a study of blood T cell repertoires in COVID-19. The protocol was immunoSEQ multiplex PCR, while the TCRdb copy is restricted to in-frame clones and leaves out a portion. The sample lists 100,000 to 150,000 clones, approximately 80% occurring once. Specimen: peripheral blood. Every receptor here comes from an older woman with acute or convalescent COVID-19.

CDR3 sequence: CASSLAPGESYGYTF. The DNA of the CDR3 is TGCGCCAGCAGCCTGGCACCGGGGGAGAGCTATGGCTACACCTTC. This chain joins TRBV5-1 and TRBJ1-2; possibly TRBD1 for D (5 bases). The germline gives CDR1 SGHRS, CDR2 YFSETQ. The CDR3 sequence is 15 residues long. V dropped 4 bases and J dropped 4 bases, with 17 bases sitting between them.

J is TRBJ2-1 and V is TRBV5-1; perhaps TRBD2 as D (5 bases). This CDR3 is 16 amino acids long. Trimming stripped 0 bases from V and 4 bases from J, with 14 bases between. Germline CDR1 and CDR2: SGHRS and YFSETQ. DNA for the CDR3: TGCGCCAGCAGCTTGGGTTGGAGCTCGGGGTACAATGAGCAGTTCTTC. This codes for CASSLGWSSGYNEQFF.

The J gene is TRBJ1-6, the V gene TRBV3-1 (or the pseudogene TRBV3-2); TRBD1 might be the D (6 bases). Germline V CDR1 and CDR2: LGHDT, YNNKEL (reference sequence). CDR3 size: 14 residues. The V end was cut by 3 bases, the J end by 11 bases, with 14 bases between. The CDR3 is CASSHSIQGTPLHF. The CDR3 DNA reads as TGTGCCAGCAGCCACTCAATACAGGGAACACCCCTCCACTTT.

This clone was observed once. The gene calls are TRBV27 and TRBJ2-7; 7 bases agree with TRBD1. V trimming: 3 bases; J trimming: 2 bases; junction bases outside the gene matches: 4. Looked up from germline, CDR1 is MNHEY and CDR2 is SMNVEV (reference sequence). This CDR3 has 14 amino acids. CDR3 sequence (DNA): TGTGCCAGCAGTTTCGCAGACAGGGCCTACGAGCAGTACGTC. Protein product: CASSFADRAYEQYV.

V is TRBV18 and J is TRBJ2-2; 8 positions agree with TRBD2. This CDR3 region has 17 residues. Germline-derived CDR1 and CDR2 are KGHSH and LQKENI. The trim removed 3 bases at V and 7 bases at J, leaving 13 bases unmatched. The CDR3: CASSPLAGARESGELFF. The CDR3 nucleotides are TGTGCCAGCTCACCTCTAGCGGGCGCTCGGGAGAGCGGGGAGCTGTTTTTT.

V usage is TRBV19 and J usage is TRBJ1-2; maybe TRBD1 (5 bases). V lost 3 bases and J 5 bases, leaving 16 bases between the germline ends. The CDR3 totals 15 residues. Germline-derived CDR1 and CDR2 are LNHDA and SQIVND (reference sequence). The chain's CDR3 is CASSISRGASYGYTF. The DNA of the CDR3 is TGTGCCAGTAGTATTTCTAGGGGTGCGAGTTATGGCTACACCTTC.

The chain recombines TRBV10-3 with TRBJ2-7; maybe TRBD1 (5 bases). This CDR3 has 12 amino acids. The germline V gene has CDR1 ENHRY and CDR2 SYGVKD. Trimming took 11 bases from V and 2 from J, leaving 13 bases between them. The CDR3 loop is CAAGNLAYEQYF. CDR3 in DNA: TGTGCCGCAGGGAATTTAGCCTACGAGCAGTACTTC.

This clone has just one count. The gene calls are TRBV9 and TRBJ2-6; D gene unclear. Germline CDR1 and CDR2: SGDLS and YYNGEE. This CDR3 comprises 16 residues. The V end lost 3 bases, the J end lost 0 bases, and 10 bases lay between the germline ends. The chain's CDR3 is CASSGGSLSGANVLTF. In DNA, the CDR3 is TGTGCCAGCAGCGGAGGATCCCTCTCTGGGGCCAACGTCCTGACTTTC.

The J gene is TRBJ1-5, the V gene TRBV12-5, with no clear D. Germline V CDR1 and CDR2: LGHNT, FRNRAP. CDR3 size: 11 residues. Deletions cut 6 bases from V and 14 bases from J, with 14 bases between. CDR3 region: CASGQEGAKHF. DNA for the CDR3: TGTGCTAGTGGACAAGAAGGAGCCAAGCATTTT.

This chain uses TRBV6-2 or TRBV6-3 with TRBJ1-5; D not resolved. The V gene lost 6 bases and the J gene lost 2 bases, with 8 bases spanning the gap. The CDR3 loop spans 13 amino acids. CDR1 and CDR2 (germline): MNHEY, SVGEGT. In nucleotides, the CDR3 is TGTGCCAGCAGCTCTTTTCGCAATCAGCCCCAGCATTTT. Its protein is CASSSFRNQPQHF.

Many counts were recorded for this clone. The chain uses TRBV6-5 and TRBJ2-1, with a weak D call TRBD1 (5 bases). This CDR3 has 14 residues. Deletions cut 6 bases from V and 0 bases from J, with 9 bases between. Germline V lookup: CDR1 MNHEY, CDR2 SVGAGI. This CDR3 reads CASSPGFSYNEQFF. The CDR3 DNA sequence: TGTGCCAGCAGCCCAGGGTTCTCCTACAATGAGCAGTTCTTC.

The chain joins TRBV6-5 to TRBJ1-1; 7 bases are a match to TRBD1. J was trimmed by 4 bases and V by 5 bases; bases with no gene match: 7. The CDR3 covers 14 residues. CDR1 is MNHEY and CDR2 is SVGAGI in the germline V gene. Here the CDR3 DNA reads TGTGCCAGCAGTCCCCCACAGGGGATCACTGAAGCTTTCTTT. This codes for CASSPPQGITEAFF.

The chain couples TRBV2 to TRBJ2-7, with 7 bases that match TRBD2. This CDR3 spans 15 amino acids. The V gene end was trimmed by 6 bases and the J gene end by 1 base; junction bases not matched to a gene: 9. Germline CDR1 is SNHLY and CDR2 is FYNNEI. CDR3 in amino acids: CASRGGTSGSYEQYF. CDR3 DNA sequence: TGTGCCAGCAGGGGGGGGACGTCCGGATCCTACGAGCAGTACTTC.

The chain has TRBV15 and TRBJ1-3, with D tentatively TRBD1 (5 bases). Germline CDR1 reads LNHNV; CDR2 reads YYDKDF (reference sequence). V shed 6 bases and J shed 3 bases, with 9 bases lying between them. The CDR3 sequence is 13 residues long. For the CDR3, the DNA is TGTGCCACCAGGGGGCTTAATGGAAACACCATATATTTT. This translates into CATRGLNGNTIYF.